The entry below gives a single TCR beta chain sequence along with its context. This CDR3 is built from 15 residues. The V gene's germline CDR1 is LGHDT and CDR2 YNNKEL (reference sequence). The ends were cut back, 2 bases at V and 5 bases at J, with 16 bases in the middle. This specimen comes from a study of blood T cell repertoires in COVID-19. The overall study: Acute and convalescent COVID-19 samples came from the United States, Italy and Spain. Sample material is recorded as cDNA or gDNA derived from T cells, B-cell-depleted T cells, or PBMCs.

Per the authors' pipeline: From reference gene primer amplification, estimates of nucleated cell counts were derived. Clones were read by immunoSEQ multiplex PCR, and TCRdb kept only the in-frame ones, dropping some. V and J calls and clone size follow that table, whereas D and trimming were derived from the DNA. The sample lists about 120,000 clones; about 83% were seen once. The clonotype comes from a man between 60 and 75 years old with acute or convalescent COVID-19. The chain recombines TRBV3-1 (or the pseudogene TRBV3-2) with TRBJ2-7; a possible D gene is TRBD2 (6 bases). The sequenced sample was peripheral blood. DNA for the CDR3: TGTGCCAGCAGCCAAAGAGACCAGGGAGGCCACGAGCAGTACTTC. Amino acid sequence: CASSQRDQGGHEQYF.